The clone carrying this TCR beta chain was observed at least ten times. Its cognate antigen is unknown. TCRbeta library preparation incorporated unique molecular identifiers. Using its own MiXCR run on the PCR reads, TCRdb lists one record per CDR3 protein. Seen here are 330,000 or so distinct CDR3 sequences, about 9.5% observed once, and the top ten hold 7.5%. The data originate from a study of T-cell reconstitution after alpha-beta-depleted transplantation in children. Study-wide results and caveats: Several hundred expanded graft clones reportedly supplied alpha-beta T cells about two months after transplant.

The receptor's source is a boy in the first two years of life with acute myeloid leukemia, due to receive a stem cell transplant. The sample consisted of PBMCs, taken before TCRalphabeta/CD19-depleted stem cell transplant.

CDR3 sequence: CASSLGLDRMISYNEQFF. The CDR3 DNA reads TGCGCCAGCAGCTTGGGTCTGGACAGGATGATCTCCTACAATGAGCAGTTCTTC. J is TRBJ2-1 and V is TRBV5-1; 7 bases map to TRBD1. This CDR3 is 18 amino acids long. Germline CDR1 is SGHRS and CDR2 is YFSETQ. The trim removed 0 bases at V and 0 bases at J, leaving 9 bases unmatched.